These 9 T cell receptor beta chains share one sample of origin, sequenced in a study of CD8+CD57+ T cells in acquired aplastic anemia. TCR beta VDJ combinations and CDR3 sequences were profiled from genomic DNA. TCRdb re-derived calls from the reads in MiXCR, one entry per CDR3 protein. The sample shows under 200,000 distinct CDR3 sequences, 40% to 60% of them seen only once. Sequencing involved patients with CD8+CD57+ cell expansion previously shown by flow cytometry. Sequencing was done on a sample of sorted CD4+, CD8+, or CD8+CD57+ T cells (not recorded which) from PBMCs. The receptors originated from a human donor with aplastic anemia.

This chain links TRBV7-9 with TRBJ1-6, with 10 positions matching TRBD1. Germline CDR1 reads SEHNR; CDR2 reads FQNEAQ (reference sequence). This CDR3 region has 15 residues. With 5 bases clipped from V and 11 bases from J, the junction kept 9 bases outside the gene matches. The CDR3 DNA reads as TGTGCCAGCAGCGCCCCCGGACAGGGGGAACCACCCCTCCACTTT. Residues: CASSAPGQGEPPLHF.

This sequence joins TRBV20-1 and TRBJ1-2; tentative D call: TRBD1 (6 bases). This CDR3 region has 11 residues. Germline V lookup: CDR1 DFQATT, CDR2 SNEGSKA (reference sequence). Trimming took off 5 bases at V and 5 bases at J, with 9 bases between the two ends. CDR3 in amino acids: CSAGQIYGYTF. CDR3 sequence (DNA): TGCAGTGCTGGACAGATATATGGCTACACCTTC.

A remark on this clonotype: Here the CDR3 omits its conserved ending phenylalanine or tryptophan, so a read error is the likely source. V is TRBV9 and J is TRBJ1-2; D ambiguous. This CDR3 region has 11 residues. Germline lookup yields CDR1 SGDLS and CDR2 YYNGEE. The CDR3 DNA sequence: TGTGCCAGCAGCGGAATGGATGGTTACACCTCC. Residues: CASSGMDGYTS.

In its sample, this clonotype was seen a few times. The V call is TRBV4-2, the J call TRBJ1-1, with 10 bases identical to TRBD1. The V and J ends lost 0 bases and 2 bases, in that order; junction bases with no gene match: 12. The CDR3 is 19 amino acids. CDR1 and CDR2 (germline): LGHNA, YNFKEQ. The CDR3 is CASSQDIGQGGFGNTEAFF. The CDR3 coding sequence is TGTGCCAGCAGCCAAGATATAGGACAGGGGGGCTTCGGAAACACTGAAGCTTTCTTT.

This clonotype came up many times. The chain couples TRBV5-1 to TRBJ1-5; maybe TRBD1 (5 bases). V lost 0 bases, J lost 1 base, and 8 bases lay in between. CDR1 and CDR2 from the germline V gene are SGHRS and YFSETQ. The CDR3 totals 15 residues. This chain's CDR3 is CASSLVGDSNQPQHF. The CDR3 DNA sequence: TGCGCCAGCAGCTTGGTTGGGGACAGCAATCAGCCCCAGCATTTT.

This clonotype was counted ten times or more. The rearrangement links TRBV6-1 to TRBJ1-1; no reliable D call. V shed 2 bases and J shed 3 bases, with 19 bases lying between them. CDR1 is MNHNS and CDR2 is SASEGT in the germline V gene. This CDR3 comprises 17 residues. CDR3 residues: CASSENWWHTFDTEAFF. CDR3 DNA: TGTGCCAGCAGTGAAAATTGGTGGCATACCTTCGACACTGAAGCTTTCTTT.

The CDR3, as DNA: TGCAGCCTGCCTGGACAGGGTGGAAACGAGCAGTACTTC. Its translation is CSLPGQGGNEQYF. The genes are TRBV29-1 and TRBJ2-7; TRBD1 matches at 8 bases. The CDR3 runs 13 residues. Per the germline V gene, CDR1 is SQVTM and CDR2 is ANQGSEA. V was clipped by 8 bases and J by 5 bases; unmatched bases: 11.

The chain employs TRBV6-2 or TRBV6-3 and TRBJ2-7, with TRBD1 matching over 8 bases. The CDR3 spans 14 residues. V trimming: 6 bases; J trimming: 2 bases; junction bases outside the gene matches: 6. Germline CDR1 reads MNHEY; CDR2 reads SVGEGT. The CDR3 bases are TGTGCCAGCAGCTCGGGACAGGTACCCTACGAGCAGTACTTC. Translation: CASSSGQVPYEQYF.

V gene TRBV5-1 combines with J gene TRBJ2-5; D unclear. The CDR3 extends over 13 amino acids. V was pared by 0 bases and J by 7 bases, with 10 bases between. The germline V gene encodes CDR1 SGHRS and CDR2 YFSETQ. CDR3 amino acids: CASSLGAERTQYF. DNA of the CDR3: TGCGCCAGCAGCTTGGGGGCAGAAAGGACCCAGTACTTC.